This is a list of T cell receptor beta chains from one sample in a study of shared clonotypes between healthy human individuals. Sequencing used immunoSEQ multiplex PCR; TCRdb keeps in-frame clones, though not all of them. The sample comprises 2 million to 2.5 million clones, around 93% of which are singletons, and roughly 0.34% rests with the top ten. The sample consisted of naive CD4+ T cells from PBMCs. Receptors originate from a man aged 18 to 30 in good health. Some clones in this sample may be carry-over from other donors' samples. Both conserved end residues are part of each CDR3. A D gene is named only where the DNA matches it firmly. Clone sizes are given selectively: once, few, many, or a class where the clone is expanded.

D gene	V gene	J gene	clone size	CDR3 protein	CDR3 DNA
NA	TRBV19	TRBJ2-1	NA	CASTNYNEQFF	TGTGCCAGTACGAACTACAATGAGCAGTTCTTC
TRBD1	TRBV29-1	TRBJ2-2	NA	CSVGVNTGGRNTGELFF	TGCAGCGTTGGAGTCAATACAGGGGGCAGGAACACCGGGGAGCTGTTTTTT
NA	TRBV5-1	TRBJ2-6	NA	CASSLHTGTASGANVLTF	TGCGCCAGCAGCTTGCACACCGGGACCGCCTCTGGGGCCAACGTCCTGACTTTC
TRBD1	TRBV7-2	TRBJ1-3	NA	CASRSTGGGNTIYF	TGTGCCAGCAGGTCGACAGGGGGCGGAAACACCATATATTTT
NA	TRBV6-6	TRBJ2-2	NA	CASRLDPPTGELFF	TGTGCCAGCAGACTCGACCCTCCCACCGGGGAGCTGTTTTTT
NA	TRBV27	TRBJ2-1	once	CASAKGDRGIYNEQFF	TGTGCCAGCGCAAAGGGTGACCGCGGAATTTACAATGAGCAGTTCTTC
NA	TRBV6-5	TRBJ1-2	once	CASSQEGTGSYGYTF	TGTGCCAGCAGCCAAGAGGGCACAGGAAGCTATGGCTACACCTTC
TRBD2	TRBV5-4	TRBJ2-7	once	CASSLRLAGGEQYF	TGTGCCAGCAGCTTGCGGCTAGCGGGGGGAGAGCAGTACTTC
NA	TRBV2	TRBJ2-7	NA	CASSVSLYEQYF	TGTGCCAGCAGCGTGAGCCTCTACGAGCAGTACTTC
TRBD2	TRBV28	TRBJ2-3	NA	CASTSSGASSTDTQYF	TGTGCCAGCACGTCTAGCGGAGCATCTAGCACAGATACGCAGTATTTT
TRBD2	TRBV4-1	TRBJ2-6	NA	CASSRSQGGSSSGANVLTF	TGCGCCAGCAGCCGGAGCCAAGGCGGGAGTAGTTCTGGGGCCAACGTCCTGACTTTC
NA	TRBV9	TRBJ2-1	NA	CASSVGWKGDNEQFF	TGTGCCAGCAGCGTAGGGTGGAAAGGGGACAATGAGCAGTTCTTC
NA	TRBV5-6	TRBJ1-4	NA	CASSVRQLNEKLFF	TGTGCCAGCAGCGTACGACAGCTAAATGAAAAACTGTTTTTT
TRBD2	TRBV29-1	TRBJ2-5	NA	CSVAQLAVKTQYF	TGCAGCGTTGCCCAACTAGCGGTAAAGACCCAGTACTTC
NA	TRBV7-9	TRBJ2-7	NA	CASSLVAGRQYEQYF	TGTGCCAGCAGCTTAGTGGCGGGCAGGCAGTACGAGCAGTACTTC